Below are 14 T cell receptor beta chains sequenced from a single sample in a study of metastatic and nonmetastatic thyroid tumors. TCRdb reprocessed the PCR reads via MiXCR. The sample has some 90,000 clones; 8% to 9.5% are singletons. Before thyroid surgery, none of the patients had received any treatment. The sample taken for sequencing was blood. These receptors originate from a female donor with papillary thyroid cancer or a benign thyroid nodule (not recorded which). Some clones in this sample may be carry-over from other donors' samples.

The table lists this clone with many counts. The chain employs TRBV6-2 or TRBV6-3 and TRBJ1-1; 7 bases map to TRBD1. The V gene end was trimmed by 8 bases and the J gene end by 1 base; junction bases not matched to a gene: 7. CDR1 and CDR2 (germline): MNHEY, SVGEGT. This CDR3 has 14 amino acids. The CDR3 DNA reads TGTGCCAGCCGGACAGGAGGACCGAACACTGAAGCTTTCTTT. It translates to CASRTGGPNTEAFF.

This clone was found many times. CDR3 sequence reads: CSASGTSDNTDTQYF. The CDR3 bases are TGCAGTGCTAGCGGGACTAGCGATAACACAGATACGCAGTATTTT. V and J are TRBV20-1 and TRBJ2-3, with 10 bases lining up with TRBD2. With V trimmed by 3 bases and J by 2 bases, 5 bases remained unmatched. Germline loops: CDR1 DFQATT, CDR2 SNEGSKA (reference sequence). This CDR3 contains 15 residues.

V is TRBV3-1 and J is TRBJ2-7, with D unclear. This CDR3 has 14 amino acids. The V gene's germline CDR1 is LGHDT and CDR2 YNNKEL (reference sequence). The V end lost 2 bases, the J end lost 0 bases, and 8 bases lay between the germline ends. The chain's CDR3 is CASSQIRHSYEQYF. CDR3 in DNA: TGTGCCAGCAGCCAAATCAGGCACTCCTACGAGCAGTACTTC.

The table lists this clone with many counts. Other DNA sequences from this sample encode an identical CDR3 as well. The chain is built from TRBV10-3 and TRBJ2-3; TRBD2 aligns across 7 bases. Unmatched junction bases numbered 9, after V lost 0 bases and J lost 3 bases. The CDR3 is 17 residues long. CDR1 is ENHRY and CDR2 is SYGVKD in the germline V gene. The CDR3 reads CAISESAAGRRTDTQYF. CDR3 nucleotide sequence: TGTGCCATCAGTGAGTCCGCAGCGGGGCGACGAACAGATACGCAGTATTTT.

Many counts were recorded for this clone. The chain links TRBV9 to TRBJ2-2, with a possible D match to TRBD1 (6 bases). The CDR3 extends over 15 amino acids. Germline CDR1 SGDLS, CDR2 YYNGEE. V was pared by 3 bases and J by 2 bases, with 11 bases between. The CDR3 DNA follows: TGTGCCAGCAGCGCCGGGACATTAAACACCGGGGAGCTGTTTTTT. This sequence encodes CASSAGTLNTGELFF.

Regarding this clone: It may be a read error: a sequence one base away is much more abundant. This same CDR3 is encoded by further DNA sequences in the sample. The CDR3 region is CSVTFTGTGTTYEQYF. The CDR3 nucleotides are TGCAGCGTAACCTTCACCGGGACAGGTACCACCTACGAGCAGTACTTC. V and J are TRBV29-1 and TRBJ2-7; 8 bases line up with TRBD1. Germline CDR1 reads SQVTM; CDR2 reads ANQGSEA. The CDR3 sequence is 16 residues long. V shed 6 bases, J shed 2 bases, and the junction held 15 bases outside the gene matches.

As to this clone: This may be a read error: a much more frequent sequence differs by one nucleotide. The chain uses TRBV12-5 and TRBJ2-3; D is perhaps TRBD1 or TRBD2 (5 bases each). Trimming removed 2 bases from V and 5 bases from J, with 14 bases in between. This CDR3 is 15 amino acids long. In germline, CDR1 is LGHNT, CDR2 FRNRAP. The CDR3: CASGLIVQGRDTQYF. Written as DNA, the CDR3 is TGTGCTAGTGGTTTGATTGTGCAGGGACGAGATACGCAGTATTTT.

The table lists this clone with many counts. The V gene is TRBV19, the J gene TRBJ2-5; TRBD2 matches at 10 bases. Per the germline V gene, CDR1 is LNHDA and CDR2 is SQIVND (reference sequence). The CDR3 is made up of 16 amino acids. J gave up 2 bases and V 5 bases, and 8 bases lay outside the gene matches. The CDR3 DNA is TGTGCCAGTAGTCCCAATTCAGCGGGGGGGCAAGAGACCCAGTACTTC. Residues: CASSPNSAGGQETQYF.

The table lists this clone with many counts. The DNA for the CDR3 is TGTGCCAGTATCAGGGGAGGGAACCAAGAGACCCAGTACTTC. It specifies CASIRGGNQETQYF. The V and J genes are TRBV6-1 and TRBJ2-5; tentatively, D is TRBD2 (7 bases). Germline CDR1 is MNHNS and CDR2 is SASEGT. The V end lost 9 bases, the J end lost 0 bases, and 14 bases lay between the germline ends. The CDR3 has 14 amino acids.

This clone was seen many times. Other DNA sequences of this sample code for an identical CDR3. V is TRBV30 and J is TRBJ2-1; 8 positions match TRBD2. Germline-derived CDR1 and CDR2 are GTSNPN and SVGIG (reference sequence). This CDR3 comprises 16 residues. The V gene end was trimmed by 0 bases and the J gene end by 6 bases; junction bases not matched to a gene: 10. The DNA of the CDR3 is TGTGCCTGGAGTGTTCCCCGGGGAGCGGGAGTCAATGAGCAGTTCTTC. Residues: CAWSVPRGAGVNEQFF.

This clone was observed many times. This chain connects TRBV6-2 or TRBV6-3 to TRBJ2-1; TRBD2 matches at 7 bases. Germline V lookup: CDR1 MNHEY, CDR2 SVGEGT. The ends lost 8 bases at V and 0 bases at J; junction bases unmatched: 1. The CDR3 has 13 residues. CDR3 in amino acids: CASAGDSYNEQFF. The CDR3, as DNA: TGTGCCAGCGCGGGGGACTCCTACAATGAGCAGTTCTTC.

This clone has at least ten counts. The chain joins TRBV7-2 to TRBJ2-1; D call uncertain. Germline loops: CDR1 SGHTA, CDR2 FQGNSA. Trimming stripped 2 bases from V and 2 bases from J, with 4 bases between. The CDR3 is made up of 13 amino acids. CDR3 DNA sequence: TGTGCCAGCAGCTTATCCCCCTACAATGAGCAGTTCTTC. This gives the protein CASSLSPYNEQFF.

CDR3 sequence: CASSYSNLLAGVYEQYF. In DNA, the CDR3 is TGTGCCAGCAGTTACTCGAATTTACTAGCGGGCGTCTACGAGCAGTACTTC. This chain uses TRBV6-5 with TRBJ2-7; 9 positions match TRBD2. Unmatched junction bases numbered 9, after V lost 0 bases and J lost 3 bases. The CDR3 runs to 17 residues. Germline CDR1 reads MNHEY; CDR2 reads SVGAGI.

This clone was detected many times. V and J are TRBV2 and TRBJ2-7; TRBD1 matches 9 bases. Germline V gene data show CDR1 as SNHLY and CDR2 as FYNNEI. V lost 4 bases, J lost 5 bases, and 12 bases stayed unmatched. This CDR3 region has 16 residues. This CDR3 reads CASSGGQGKLIDEQYF. CDR3 nucleotide sequence: TGTGCCAGCAGTGGCGGACAGGGGAAATTAATCGACGAGCAGTACTTC.